These 26 T cell receptor beta chains share one sample of origin, sequenced in a study of blood T cell repertoires in COVID-19. Clones were read by immunoSEQ multiplex PCR, and TCRdb kept only the in-frame ones, dropping some. The data contain a few hundred thousand clones, 89% of them singletons. The specimen sequenced was peripheral blood. The receptors shown here come from a woman aged 55-75 years with COVID-19, enrolled during active disease.

This rearrangement joins TRBV6-6 to TRBJ1-1; no clear D gene. This CDR3 contains 13 residues. The ends were cut back, 7 bases at V and 1 base at J, with 10 bases in the middle. The V gene's germline CDR1 is MNHNY and CDR2 SVGAGI (reference sequence). This chain's CDR3 is CASTLPGNTEAFF. Here the CDR3 DNA reads TGTGCCAGCACCCTACCAGGGAACACTGAAGCTTTCTTT.

The chain links TRBV9 to TRBJ1-1, with D possibly TRBD1 on 5 matching bases. Trimming removed 3 bases at V and 4 bases at J, with 13 bases between. The CDR3 is made up of 14 amino acids. Germline CDR1 and CDR2: SGDLS and YYNGEE. CDR3 region: CASSAPGGVTEAFF. The CDR3 nucleotides are TGTGCCAGCAGCGCCCCAGGAGGGGTCACTGAAGCTTTCTTT.

The chain combines TRBV5-1 with TRBJ1-1, with TRBD1 matching over 7 bases. This CDR3 comprises 16 residues. The germline V gene has CDR1 SGHRS and CDR2 YFSETQ. V was clipped by 5 bases and J by 6 bases; unmatched bases: 16. The CDR3 region has the DNA TGCGCCAGCAGTTTCTCCCCTCAGGGGGTGGGCGCTGAAGCTTTCTTT. As protein: CASSFSPQGVGAEAFF.

The chain recombines TRBV28 with TRBJ1-3; D is undetermined. Germline lookup yields CDR1 MDHEN and CDR2 SYDVKM. This CDR3 is built from 14 residues. V was trimmed by 3 bases and J by 2 bases, leaving 8 bases between them. CDR3 sequence reads: CASSLEGPGNTIYF. CDR3 DNA sequence: TGTGCCAGCAGTTTGGAGGGTCCTGGAAACACCATATATTTT.

This clone has a handful of counts. The V gene is TRBV18, the J gene TRBJ2-2; a possible D gene is TRBD2 (6 bases). CDR3 length: 15 amino acids. The germline CDR1 and CDR2 sequences are KGHSH and LQKENI. Trimming removed 2 bases at V and 4 bases at J, with 11 bases between. The DNA for the CDR3 is TGTGCCAGCTCACCAGGGGCGGGATCCACCGGGGAGCTGTTTTTT. It specifies CASSPGAGSTGELFF.

V and J are TRBV6-2 or TRBV6-3 and TRBJ1-1, with 10 bases matching TRBD1. The CDR3 runs 16 residues. CDR1 and CDR2 from the germline V gene are MNHEY and SVGEGT. Losses at the gene ends were 4 bases for V and 5 bases for J; bases not matched to a gene: 10. CDR3 DNA: TGTGCCAGCAGTTTCGACCGGGACAGGGGACGGACTGAAGCTTTCTTT. Its protein product is CASSFDRDRGRTEAFF.

The V gene is TRBV9, the J gene TRBJ2-7; 9 nucleotides align to TRBD1. Trimming took 4 bases from V and 3 from J; bases not matched to a gene: 5. Germline V gene sequence: CDR1 SGDLS, CDR2 YYNGEE. The CDR3 loop spans 14 amino acids. DNA of the CDR3: TGTGCCAGCAGCAGGGGACAGGGATTCTACGAGCAGTACTTC. Translated: CASSRGQGFYEQYF.

V and J are TRBV13 and TRBJ2-5; 8 bases match TRBD1. The CDR3 contains 18 residues. Looked up from germline, CDR1 is PRHDT and CDR2 is FYEKMQ (reference sequence). The V and J ends lost 4 bases and 0 bases, in that order; junction bases with no gene match: 13. CDR3 protein: CASSSPSTGEVNQETQYF. CDR3 bases: TGTGCCAGCAGCTCACCTTCGACAGGGGAGGTGAACCAAGAGACCCAGTACTTC.

The V and J genes are TRBV3-1 (or the pseudogene TRBV3-2) and TRBJ2-4, with 8 positions matching TRBD2. CDR1 is LGHDT, CDR2 YNNKEL, per germline (reference sequence). V gave up 3 bases and J gave up 3 bases; unmatched junction bases: 4. The CDR3 has 15 residues. The CDR3 region has the DNA TGTGCCAGCAGCCATCCTGGGACTAGCAAAAACATTCAGTACTTC. Encoded protein: CASSHPGTSKNIQYF.

The V call is TRBV28, the J call TRBJ1-2, with D perhaps TRBD1 (5 bases). Trimming removed 4 bases at V and 2 bases at J, with 20 bases between. The CDR3 is made up of 17 amino acids. Germline V gene lookup returns CDR1 MDHEN and CDR2 SYDVKM. The CDR3 bases are TGTGCCAGCAGTTCCCCCTCGACAGAACATACCAACTATGGCTACACCTTC. Amino acid sequence: CASSSPSTEHTNYGYTF.

The chain couples TRBV11-2 to TRBJ1-2; 7 nucleotides agree with TRBD1. In germline, CDR1 is SGHAT, CDR2 FQNNGV. V dropped 0 bases and J dropped 4; count of bases not matched to a gene: 11. The CDR3 runs to 17 residues. DNA for the CDR3: TGTGCCAGCAGCTTAGAGGGGGACAGAGGGAGCGGCTATGGCTACACCTTC. Protein product: CASSLEGDRGSGYGYTF.

This clone has a single count. The CDR3 sequence is CASMRGQGADEQFF. In DNA form, the CDR3 reads TGTGCCAGCATGAGGGGACAGGGGGCGGATGAGCAGTTCTTC. The V and J genes are TRBV2 and TRBJ2-1; 12 nucleotides agree with TRBD1. This CDR3 is 14 amino acids long. Germline V CDR1 and CDR2: SNHLY, FYNNEI. Trimming removed 7 bases from V and 8 bases from J; junction bases left unmatched: 6.

About this clone itself: Germline and junction disagree at one end, which may indicate a read error. The chain recombines TRBV7-9 with TRBJ2-3; D remains unclear. Germline values: CDR1 SEHNR, CDR2 FQNEAQ (reference sequence). The CDR3 covers 13 residues. CDR3 nucleotides: TGTGCCAACAGCTTCGGTAGCACAGATACGCAGTATTTT. This translates into CANSFGSTDTQYF.

This sequence joins TRBV5-6 and TRBJ1-2; D gene uncertain. The CDR3 consists of 16 residues. Per the germline V gene, CDR1 is SGHDT and CDR2 is YYEEEE. Trimming stripped 4 bases from V and 4 bases from J, with 20 bases between. The CDR3, as DNA: TGTGCCAGCAGCCGACCCGGTGATGAGGGCCCCTATGGCTACACCTTC. This translates into CASSRPGDEGPYGYTF.

V usage is TRBV7-8 and J usage is TRBJ1-2, with 12 bases identical to TRBD1. Germline CDR1 SGHVS, CDR2 FQNEAQ. J gave up 3 bases and V 5 bases, and 10 bases lay outside the gene matches. This CDR3 region has 17 residues. The DNA of the CDR3 is TGTGCCAGCAGCCCCCGGGACAGGGGGCTTTCTGACTATGGCTACACCTTC. The encoded protein is CASSPRDRGLSDYGYTF.

CDR3 amino acids: CASSYSDRASGYTF. CDR3 DNA sequence: TGTGCCAGCAGTTACTCGGACAGGGCTAGTGGCTACACCTTC. The rearrangement links TRBV6-2 or TRBV6-3 to TRBJ1-2; TRBD1 matches 8 bases. The V gene's germline CDR1 is MNHEY and CDR2 SVGEGT. The CDR3 is 14 residues long. Trimming cost V 0 bases and J 7 bases; bases outside gene matches: 4.

V gene TRBV6-5 combines with J gene TRBJ2-7; D might be TRBD1 (6 bases). The CDR3 consists of 13 residues. Germline V gene sequence: CDR1 MNHEY, CDR2 SVGAGI. Trimming took off 8 bases at V and 5 bases at J, with 16 bases between the two ends. In DNA, the CDR3 is TGTGCCAGCCGCCGAAACAGGGACAACGAGCAGTACTTC. Protein product: CASRRNRDNEQYF.

The genes are TRBV27 and TRBJ1-5, with 7 bases identical to TRBD1. The ends lost 5 bases at V and 4 bases at J; junction bases unmatched: 2. The CDR3 contains 13 residues. The V gene's germline CDR1 is MNHEY and CDR2 SMNVEV (reference sequence). The CDR3 coding sequence is TGTGCCAGCAGTCTACAGGGGAATCAGCCCCAGCATTTT. Translated, it gives CASSLQGNQPQHF.

In this sample, this clone turned up once. The gene calls are TRBV7-8 and TRBJ2-3; D unresolved. Deletions cut 2 bases from V and 6 bases from J, with 9 bases between. Germline values: CDR1 SGHVS, CDR2 FQNEAQ. The CDR3 runs 13 residues. The CDR3 reads CASSLSLSDTQYF. CDR3 nucleotide sequence: TGTGCCAGCAGCTTATCCCTATCGGATACGCAGTATTTT.

Worth noting for this clone: The same CDR3 is also encoded by other DNA sequences in this sample. CDR3 protein: CASSPGRGTDTQYF. The CDR3 nucleotides are TGTGCCAGCTCACCAGGCAGGGGAACAGATACGCAGTATTTT. The chain joins TRBV18 to TRBJ2-3, with D maybe TRBD1 (6 bases). The CDR3 has 14 amino acids. Germline V CDR1 and CDR2: KGHSH, LQKENI. The germline V and J ends were trimmed by 2 bases and 3 bases, with 9 bases remaining between them.

V is TRBV4-1 and J is TRBJ1-1; D call uncertain. CDR3 length: 16 amino acids. V lost 1 base, J lost 2 bases, and 14 bases lay in between. CDR1 and CDR2 from the germline V gene are MGHRA and YSYEKL. CDR3 in DNA: TGCGCCAGCAGCCAAGCGGGCAGGAGGTATAACACTGAAGCTTTCTTT. Amino acid sequence: CASSQAGRRYNTEAFF.

The V gene is TRBV10-3, the J gene TRBJ1-5; D unresolved. Trimming took 8 bases from V and 4 from J, leaving 9 bases between them. This CDR3 region has 12 residues. Germline V gene sequence: CDR1 ENHRY, CDR2 SYGVKD. CDR3 sequence: CAIGRDNQPQHF. CDR3 nucleotides: TGTGCCATCGGGAGGGATAATCAGCCCCAGCATTTT.

This chain joins TRBV6-6 and TRBJ2-6, with D perhaps TRBD1 (6 bases). Germline-derived CDR1 and CDR2 are MNHNY and SVGAGI (reference sequence). V was clipped by 1 base and J by 2 bases, with 6 bases between them. The length of the CDR3 is 15 residues. DNA of the CDR3: TGTGCCAGCAGTTACTGGGGGCCTGGGGCCAACGTCCTGACTTTC. Its translation: CASSYWGPGANVLTF.

The V and J genes are TRBV27 and TRBJ1-1; maybe TRBD1 (6 bases). Trimming removed 4 bases from V and 1 base from J, with 10 bases in between. Per the germline V gene, CDR1 is MNHEY and CDR2 is SMNVEV (reference sequence). This CDR3 has 14 amino acids. In DNA form, the CDR3 reads TGTGCCAGCAGTTCCGTGGACAGGAACACTGAAGCTTTCTTT. It specifies CASSSVDRNTEAFF.

V gene TRBV6-1 combines with J gene TRBJ1-1, with D unresolved. Germline V gene data show CDR1 as MNHNS and CDR2 as SASEGT. V was pared by 2 bases and J by 0 bases, with 7 bases between. This CDR3 region has 14 residues. The CDR3 sequence is CASSEMAVNTEAFF. Here the CDR3 DNA reads TGTGCCAGCAGTGAAATGGCGGTGAACACTGAAGCTTTCTTT.

The rearrangement links TRBV7-2 to TRBJ2-1; 12 bases align to TRBD2. J was trimmed by 5 bases and V by 5 bases; bases with no gene match: 10. CDR3 length equals 17 residues. Germline lookup yields CDR1 SGHTA and CDR2 FQGNSA. The CDR3 here is CASSLGLAGGPNNEQFF. Written as DNA, the CDR3 is TGTGCCAGCAGCCTCGGGCTAGCGGGGGGGCCCAACAATGAGCAGTTCTTC.